The clone carrying this T cell receptor (beta chain) was observed a single time. Treatment in this sample: randomized to nivolumab then ipilimumab (arm A) or the reverse (arm B). PBMC sorting kept live CD3+CD8+ cells without CD19 or CD56. The data were produced by immunoSEQ multiplex PCR, yet TCRdb's version contains in-frame clones alone and is incomplete. The table has under 50,000 clones, around nine tenths seen once. The data belong to a study of sequential checkpoint blockade in melanoma. The overall study: Patients were randomized 1:1 to nivolumab-then-ipilimumab or ipilimumab-then-nivolumab first-line.

The sequencing used CD8+ T cells sorted from blood (inferred from file names), collected from a patient given nivolumab and ipilimumab in sequence. The TCR comes from a human donor with melanoma.

The CDR3 region is CSVGGGRGTGELFF. In DNA form, the CDR3 reads TGCAGCGTTGGGGGCGGGAGAGGTACCGGGGAGCTGTTTTTT. The chain carries TRBV29-1 and TRBJ2-2, with TRBD2 matching over 7 bases. Germline-derived CDR1 and CDR2 are SQVTM and ANQGSEA. The CDR3 is 14 residues long. J was trimmed by 5 bases and V by 4 bases; bases with no gene match: 7.